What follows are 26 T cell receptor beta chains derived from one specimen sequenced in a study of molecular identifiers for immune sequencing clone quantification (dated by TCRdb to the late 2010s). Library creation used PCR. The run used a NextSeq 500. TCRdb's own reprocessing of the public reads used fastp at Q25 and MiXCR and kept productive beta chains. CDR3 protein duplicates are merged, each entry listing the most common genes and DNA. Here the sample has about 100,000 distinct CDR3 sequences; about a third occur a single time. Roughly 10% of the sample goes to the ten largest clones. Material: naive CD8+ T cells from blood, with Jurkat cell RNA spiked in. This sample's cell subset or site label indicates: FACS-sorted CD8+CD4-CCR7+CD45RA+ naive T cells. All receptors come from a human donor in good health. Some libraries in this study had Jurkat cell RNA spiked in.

The CDR3 loop reads CASSGWTGENEKLFF. The CDR3 DNA follows: TGTGCCAGCAGTGGCTGGACAGGGGAGAATGAAAAACTGTTTTTT. This sequence joins TRBV2 and TRBJ1-4; 9 bases match TRBD1. The CDR3 contains 15 residues. CDR1 SNHLY and CDR2 FYNNEI come from the germline V gene. V trimming: 4 bases; J trimming: 5 bases; junction bases outside the gene matches: 5. Full variable domain (outside the CDR3, taken from reference TRBV2 and TRBJ1-4): EPEVTQTPSHQVTQMGQEVILRCVPISNHLYFYWYRQILGQKVEFLVSFYNNEISEKSEIFDDQFSVERPDGSNFTLKIRSTKLEDSAMYFCASSGWTGENEKLFFGSGTQLSVL.

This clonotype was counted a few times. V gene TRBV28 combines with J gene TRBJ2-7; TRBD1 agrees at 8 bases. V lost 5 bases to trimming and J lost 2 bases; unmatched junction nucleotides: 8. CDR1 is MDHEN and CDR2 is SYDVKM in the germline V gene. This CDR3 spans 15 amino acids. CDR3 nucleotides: TGTGCCAGCAGTGCCCTCCGGGACAGGCCCTACGAGCAGTACTTC. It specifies CASSALRDRPYEQYF.

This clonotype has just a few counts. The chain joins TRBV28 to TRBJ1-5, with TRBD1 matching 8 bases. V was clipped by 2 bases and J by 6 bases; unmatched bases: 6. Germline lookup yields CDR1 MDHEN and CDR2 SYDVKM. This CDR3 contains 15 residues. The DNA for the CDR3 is TGTGCCAGCAGTTTAGGACAGGGATATCGTCAGCCCCAGCATTTT. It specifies CASSLGQGYRQPQHF.

The CDR3 DNA reads as TGCGCCAGCAGCGGGGGACAGGTCGACACTGAAGCTTTCTTT. Translation gives CASSGGQVDTEAFF. The J gene is TRBJ1-1, the V gene TRBV5-1; 8 bases are shared with TRBD1. The length of the CDR3 is 14 residues. Germline-derived CDR1 and CDR2 are SGHRS and YFSETQ. With 4 bases clipped from V and 3 bases from J, the junction kept 5 bases outside the gene matches.

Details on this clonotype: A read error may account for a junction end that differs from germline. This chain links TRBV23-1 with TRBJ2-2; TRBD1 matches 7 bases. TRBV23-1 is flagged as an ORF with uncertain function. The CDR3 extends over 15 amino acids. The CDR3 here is CASSSGGANTGELYF. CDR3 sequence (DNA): TGCGCCAGCAGCTCAGGGGGAGCGAACACCGGGGAGCTGTATTTT.

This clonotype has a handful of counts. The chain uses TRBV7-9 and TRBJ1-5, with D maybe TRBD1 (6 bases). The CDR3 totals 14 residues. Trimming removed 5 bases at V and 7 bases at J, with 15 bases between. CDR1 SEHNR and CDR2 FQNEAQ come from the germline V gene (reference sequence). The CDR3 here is CASSAPGTTQPQHF. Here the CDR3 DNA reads TGTGCCAGCAGCGCCCCGGGGACAACCCAGCCCCAGCATTTT.

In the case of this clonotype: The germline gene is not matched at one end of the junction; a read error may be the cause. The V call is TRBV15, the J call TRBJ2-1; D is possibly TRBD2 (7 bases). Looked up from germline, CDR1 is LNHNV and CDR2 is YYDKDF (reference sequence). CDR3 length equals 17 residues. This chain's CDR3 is CATSRGGRTLAYNEQIF. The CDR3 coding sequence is TGTGCCACCAGCAGGGGGGGGCGGACACTAGCCTACAATGAGCAGATCTTC.

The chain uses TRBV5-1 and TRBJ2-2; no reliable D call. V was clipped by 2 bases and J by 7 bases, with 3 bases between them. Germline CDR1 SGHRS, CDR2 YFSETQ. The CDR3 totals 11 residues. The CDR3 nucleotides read TGCGCCAGCAGCTTCGGCGGGGAGCTGTTTTTT. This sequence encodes CASSFGGELFF.

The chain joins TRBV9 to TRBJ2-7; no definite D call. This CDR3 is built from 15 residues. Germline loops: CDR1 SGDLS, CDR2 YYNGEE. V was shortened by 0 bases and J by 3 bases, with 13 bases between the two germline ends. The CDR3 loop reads CASSVALGPHYEQYF. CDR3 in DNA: TGTGCCAGCAGCGTAGCGCTAGGCCCCCACTACGAGCAGTACTTC.

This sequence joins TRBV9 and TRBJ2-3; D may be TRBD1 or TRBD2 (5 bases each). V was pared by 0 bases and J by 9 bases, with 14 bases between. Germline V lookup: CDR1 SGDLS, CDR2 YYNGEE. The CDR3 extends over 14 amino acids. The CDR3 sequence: CASSVVMGPATQYF. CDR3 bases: TGTGCCAGCAGCGTAGTGATGGGACCCGCGACGCAGTATTTT.

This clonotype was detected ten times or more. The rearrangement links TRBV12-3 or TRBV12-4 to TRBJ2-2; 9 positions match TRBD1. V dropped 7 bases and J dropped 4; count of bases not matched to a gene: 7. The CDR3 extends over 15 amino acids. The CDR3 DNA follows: TGTGCCAGCAATCACAAGGACAGGGGCACCGGGGAGCTGTTTTTT. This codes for CASNHKDRGTGELFF.

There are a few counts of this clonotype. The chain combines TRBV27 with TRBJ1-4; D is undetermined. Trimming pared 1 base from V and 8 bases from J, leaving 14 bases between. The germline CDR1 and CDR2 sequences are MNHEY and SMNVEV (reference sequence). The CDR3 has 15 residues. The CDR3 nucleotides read TGTGCCAGCAGTTTATTGGGGTTTATCGGGGAAAAACTGTTTTTT. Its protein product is CASSLLGFIGEKLFF.

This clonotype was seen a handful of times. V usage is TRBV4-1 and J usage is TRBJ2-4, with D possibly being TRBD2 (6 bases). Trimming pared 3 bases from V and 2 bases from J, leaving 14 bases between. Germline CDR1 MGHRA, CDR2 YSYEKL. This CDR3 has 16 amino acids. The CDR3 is CASSHPPGVSKNIQYF. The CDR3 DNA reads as TGCGCCAGCAGCCACCCCCCGGGGGTTTCCAAAAACATTCAGTACTTC.

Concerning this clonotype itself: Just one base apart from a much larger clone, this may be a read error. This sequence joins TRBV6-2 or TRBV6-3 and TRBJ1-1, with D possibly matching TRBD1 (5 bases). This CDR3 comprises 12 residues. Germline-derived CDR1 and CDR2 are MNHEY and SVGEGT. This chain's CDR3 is CASSYVGAEAIF. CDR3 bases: TGTGCCAGCAGTTACGTCGGGGCTGAAGCTATCTTT.

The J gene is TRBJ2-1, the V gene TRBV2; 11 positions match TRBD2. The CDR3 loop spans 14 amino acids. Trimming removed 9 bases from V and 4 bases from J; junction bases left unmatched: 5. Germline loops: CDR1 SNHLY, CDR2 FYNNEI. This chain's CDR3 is CARAGTSGYNEQFF. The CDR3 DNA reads TGTGCCAGAGCCGGGACTAGCGGTTACAATGAGCAGTTCTTC.

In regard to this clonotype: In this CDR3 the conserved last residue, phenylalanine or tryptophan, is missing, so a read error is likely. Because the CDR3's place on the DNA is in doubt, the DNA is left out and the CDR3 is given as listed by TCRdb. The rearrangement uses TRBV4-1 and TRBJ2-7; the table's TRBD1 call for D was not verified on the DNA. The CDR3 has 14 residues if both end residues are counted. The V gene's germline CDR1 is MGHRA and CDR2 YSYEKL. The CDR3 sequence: CASSPARSTARSLC.

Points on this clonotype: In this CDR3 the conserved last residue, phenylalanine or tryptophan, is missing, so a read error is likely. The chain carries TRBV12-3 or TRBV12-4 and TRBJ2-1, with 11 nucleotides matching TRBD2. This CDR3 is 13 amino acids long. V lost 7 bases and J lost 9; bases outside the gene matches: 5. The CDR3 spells CASTLGLAAEQFY. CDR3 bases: TGTGCCAGCACCCTGGGACTAGCGGCTGAGCAGTTCTAC.

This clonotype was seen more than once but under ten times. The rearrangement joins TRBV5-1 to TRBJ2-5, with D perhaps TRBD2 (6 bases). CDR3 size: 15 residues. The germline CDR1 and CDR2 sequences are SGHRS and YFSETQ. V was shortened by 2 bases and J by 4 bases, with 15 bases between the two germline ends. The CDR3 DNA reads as TGCGCCAGCAGCTTAGGCGGGGACCGGCGAGAGACCCAGTACTTC. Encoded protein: CASSLGGDRRETQYF.

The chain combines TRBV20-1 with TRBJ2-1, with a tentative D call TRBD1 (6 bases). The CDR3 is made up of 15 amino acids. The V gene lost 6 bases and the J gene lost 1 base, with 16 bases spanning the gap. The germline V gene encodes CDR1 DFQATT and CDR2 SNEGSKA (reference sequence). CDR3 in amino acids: CSAPLGHHSYNEQFF. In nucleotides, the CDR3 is TGCAGTGCCCCCCTGGGACACCATTCCTACAATGAGCAGTTCTTC.

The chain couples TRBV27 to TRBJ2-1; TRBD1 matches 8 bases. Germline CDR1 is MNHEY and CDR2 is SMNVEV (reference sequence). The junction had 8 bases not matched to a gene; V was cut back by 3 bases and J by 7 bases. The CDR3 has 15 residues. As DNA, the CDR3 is TGTGCCAGCAGTTTTATTACAGGGGGTGGTAATGAGCAGTTCTTC. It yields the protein CASSFITGGGNEQFF.

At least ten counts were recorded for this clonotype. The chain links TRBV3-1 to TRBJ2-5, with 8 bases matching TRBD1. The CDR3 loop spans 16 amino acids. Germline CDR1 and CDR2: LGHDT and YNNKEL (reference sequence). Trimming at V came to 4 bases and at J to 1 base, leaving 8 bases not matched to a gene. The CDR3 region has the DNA TGTGCCAGCAGCCTAACAGGGGGATCGGGCCAAGAGACCCAGTACTTC. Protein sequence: CASSLTGGSGQETQYF.

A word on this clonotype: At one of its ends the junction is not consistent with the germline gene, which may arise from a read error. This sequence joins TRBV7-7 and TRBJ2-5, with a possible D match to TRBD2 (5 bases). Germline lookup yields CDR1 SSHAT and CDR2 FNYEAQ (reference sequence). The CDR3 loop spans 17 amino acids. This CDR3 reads CASSLTAGHTLQEAQYF. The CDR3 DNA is TGTGCCAGCAGCTTAACGGCGGGCCATACCTTACAAGAGGCCCAGTACTTC.

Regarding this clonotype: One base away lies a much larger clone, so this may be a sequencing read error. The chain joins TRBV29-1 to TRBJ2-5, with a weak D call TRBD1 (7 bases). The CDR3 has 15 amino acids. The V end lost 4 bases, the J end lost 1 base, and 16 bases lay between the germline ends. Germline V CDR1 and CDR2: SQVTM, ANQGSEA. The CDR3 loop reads CSVGGWGDSQETQYF. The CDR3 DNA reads TGCAGCGTTGGGGGGTGGGGGGACAGCCAAGAGACCCAGTACTTC.

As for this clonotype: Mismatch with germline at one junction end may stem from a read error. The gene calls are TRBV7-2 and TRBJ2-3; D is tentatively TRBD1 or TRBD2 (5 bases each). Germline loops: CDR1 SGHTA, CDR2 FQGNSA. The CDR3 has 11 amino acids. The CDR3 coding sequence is TGTGCCAGCCGGGGCGCGGATAGGCAGTATTTT. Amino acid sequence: CASRGADRQYF.

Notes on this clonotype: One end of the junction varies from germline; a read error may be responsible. The CDR3 sequence is CASRAYGTTTLAKNIQSF. The CDR3 DNA reads as TGTGCCAGCAGGGCGTACGGGACAACTACTTTAGCCAAAAACATTCAGTCCTTC. The chain links TRBV27 to TRBJ2-4; weak D call: TRBD1 (6 bases). Looked up from germline, CDR1 is MNHEY and CDR2 is SMNVEV (reference sequence). The CDR3 is 18 residues long.

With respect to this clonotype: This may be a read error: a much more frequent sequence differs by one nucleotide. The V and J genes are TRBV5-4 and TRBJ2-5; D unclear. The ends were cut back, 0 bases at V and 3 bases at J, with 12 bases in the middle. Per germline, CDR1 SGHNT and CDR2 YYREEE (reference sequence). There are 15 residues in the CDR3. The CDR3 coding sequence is TGTGCCAGCAGCTTGGGGGGTCGAGGAAAAGAGACCCAGTACTTC. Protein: CASSLGGRGKETQYF. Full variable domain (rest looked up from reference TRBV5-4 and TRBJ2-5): ETGVTQSPTHLIKTRGQQVTLRCSSQSGHNTVSWYQQALGQGPQFIFQYYREEENGRGNFPPRFSGLQFPNYSSELNVNALELDDSALYLCASSLGGRGKETQYFGPGTRLLVL.